What follows are 32 T cell receptor beta chains derived from one specimen sequenced in a study of beta chain features in type 1 diabetes. Reverse transcribing all isolated RNA meant expressed TCRB transcripts were sequenced. Measured with immunoSEQ multiplex PCR; TCRdb has only the in-frame clones, and not every one. There are 970,000 or so clones in the sample; roughly 15% occur only once, and about 0.02% lies in the top ten. Sequencing was carried out using naive CD4+ T cells from blood. The source of these receptors is a woman aged 18 to 35 in good health.

The chain combines TRBV2 with TRBJ2-6, with 7 bases identical to TRBD1. The junction had 9 bases not matched to a gene; V was cut back by 6 bases and J by 4 bases. The CDR3 extends over 16 amino acids. CDR1 SNHLY and CDR2 FYNNEI come from the germline V gene. The CDR3 reads CASSRRTGPGANVLTF. In DNA, the CDR3 is TGTGCCAGCAGCCGCCGGACAGGTCCCGGGGCCAACGTCCTGACTTTC.

The V gene is TRBV2, the J gene TRBJ2-3, with D perhaps TRBD1 or TRBD2 (5 bases each). Per the germline V gene, CDR1 is SNHLY and CDR2 is FYNNEI. Between the trimmed V and J ends, which lost 11 bases and 5 bases, there was a span of 14 bases. This CDR3 region has 12 residues. The CDR3 sequence: CARQRDGDTQYF. The CDR3 DNA sequence: TGTGCCCGTCAGAGGGACGGAGATACGCAGTATTTT.

The CDR3 DNA is TGCGCCAGCAGGCAGGCGGAAAGCTCTGGAAACACCATATATTTT. This encodes CASRQAESSGNTIYF. The chain combines TRBV5-1 with TRBJ1-3; D is uncertain. The V end was cut by 5 bases, the J end by 0 bases, with 12 bases between. Per germline, CDR1 SGHRS and CDR2 YFSETQ. This CDR3 spans 15 amino acids.

This clone was detected only a few times. This chain joins TRBV19 and TRBJ1-1, with 7 bases identical to TRBD1. This CDR3 has 13 amino acids. CDR1 and CDR2 from the germline V gene are LNHDA and SQIVND (reference sequence). V was pared by 4 bases and J by 8 bases, with 7 bases of the junction left unmatched. DNA of the CDR3: TGTGCCAGTAGTAAGGAGGGACAGACAGAAGCTTTCTTT. It specifies CASSKEGQTEAFF. Variable domain in full (rest from reference TRBV19 and TRBJ1-1): DGGITQSPKYLFRKEGQNVTLSCEQNLNHDAMYWYRQDPGQGLRLIYYSQIVNDFQKGDIAEGYSVSREKKESFPLTVTSAQKNPTAFYLCASSKEGQTEAFFGQGTRLTVV.

This chain links TRBV5-4 with TRBJ2-2; D perhaps matches TRBD2 (5 bases). Germline values: CDR1 SGHNT, CDR2 YYREEE (reference sequence). Trimming cost V 4 bases and J 6 bases, with 10 bases left between them. The CDR3 extends over 13 amino acids. The CDR3 sequence: CASSRYSAGELFF. The CDR3 nucleotides are TGTGCCAGCAGCCGATATAGCGCCGGGGAGCTGTTTTTT.

The chain is built from TRBV4-2 and TRBJ1-5; the D gene is possibly TRBD1 (6 bases). This CDR3 region has 16 residues. The germline V gene has CDR1 LGHNA and CDR2 YNFKEQ. Trimming pared 0 bases from V and 0 bases from J, leaving 9 bases between. DNA of the CDR3: TGTGCCAGCAGCCAAGAAGGGGGATATAGCAATCAGCCCCAGCATTTT. This encodes CASSQEGGYSNQPQHF.

The V gene is TRBV5-1, the J gene TRBJ2-3; 10 positions agree with TRBD1. The CDR3 sequence is 14 residues long. The V gene's germline CDR1 is SGHRS and CDR2 YFSETQ. Trimming cost V 4 bases and J 6 bases; bases outside gene matches: 5. CDR3 region: CASSPRTGGDTQYF. CDR3 DNA: TGCGCCAGCAGCCCCAGGACAGGGGGGGATACGCAGTATTTT.

This chain uses TRBV5-1 with TRBJ2-5; D ambiguous. V was cut by 0 bases and J by 1 base, with 10 bases left in between. This CDR3 is 15 amino acids long. Looked up from germline, CDR1 is SGHRS and CDR2 is YFSETQ. CDR3 residues: CASSLGPTGQETQYF. The CDR3 DNA is TGCGCCAGCAGCTTGGGTCCAACCGGCCAAGAGACCCAGTACTTC.

This clone was counted only a few times. The chain recombines TRBV19 with TRBJ2-7; possibly TRBD2 for D (6 bases). This CDR3 is built from 15 residues. Germline assignment: CDR1 LNHDA and CDR2 SQIVND (reference sequence). V dropped 3 bases and J dropped 0 bases, with 12 bases sitting between them. CDR3 loop: CASSIHGGSSYEQYF. CDR3 in DNA: TGTGCCAGTAGTATCCACGGGGGAAGCTCCTACGAGCAGTACTTC.

This clone was seen a few times. This chain joins TRBV7-2 and TRBJ2-5; D remains unclear. CDR3 length equals 14 residues. Germline assignment: CDR1 SGHTA and CDR2 FQGNSA. Trimming left V 2 bases short and J 1 base short, with 8 bases between. CDR3 nucleotides: TGTGCCAGCAGCTTAATCCCACTCCAAGAGACCCAGTACTTC. It translates to CASSLIPLQETQYF.

Comments on this clone: Other nucleotide sequences in the sample specify the same CDR3. The chain couples TRBV5-1 to TRBJ2-3; D may correspond to TRBD1 or TRBD2 (5 bases each). Germline V CDR1 and CDR2: SGHRS, YFSETQ. The CDR3 sequence is 12 residues long. Trimming left V 3 bases short and J 6 bases short, with 8 bases between. In nucleotides, the CDR3 is TGCGCCAGCAGCTCAGGGACGGATACGCAGTATTTT. This translates into CASSSGTDTQYF. Filled out from reference TRBV5-1 and TRBJ2-3, the complete variable domain reads KAGVTQTPRYLIKTRGQQVTLSCSPISGHRSVSWYQQTPGQGLQFLFEYFSETQRNKGNFPGRFSGRQFSNSRSEMNVSTLELGDSALYLCASSSGTDTQYFGPGTRLTVL.

The chain recombines TRBV5-4 with TRBJ2-1; D not resolved. The CDR3 is made up of 11 amino acids. Between the trimmed V and J ends, which lost 6 bases and 8 bases, there was a span of 9 bases. Per germline, CDR1 SGHNT and CDR2 YYREEE (reference sequence). CDR3 protein: CASNSDDEQFF. As DNA, the CDR3 is TGTGCCAGCAACAGTGACGATGAGCAGTTCTTC.

The table lists this clone with a few counts. The V and J genes are TRBV10-3 and TRBJ2-5, with D possibly TRBD2 on 5 matching bases. Germline assignment: CDR1 ENHRY and CDR2 SYGVKD. CDR3 length: 16 residues. Trimming removed 1 base from V and 1 base from J, with 13 bases in between. The CDR3 region has the DNA TGTGCCATCAGTGAGTTTCTAGCAGAAACCCAAGAGACCCAGTACTTC. Protein: CAISEFLAETQETQYF.

This clone turned up a few times. The chain joins TRBV5-1 to TRBJ2-2, with 9 positions matching TRBD2. CDR1 is SGHRS and CDR2 is YFSETQ in the germline V gene. This CDR3 contains 18 residues. The trim removed 4 bases at V and 3 bases at J, leaving 13 bases unmatched. CDR3 sequence (DNA): TGCGCCAGCAGCCCGAGGAGGCGGGAGGGCCGTCACACCGGGGAGCTGTTTTTT. As protein: CASSPRRREGRHTGELFF.

The chain uses TRBV20-1 and TRBJ2-3; D remains ambiguous. The CDR3 runs 11 residues. Germline CDR1 and CDR2: DFQATT and SNEGSKA (reference sequence). The V end was cut by 6 bases, the J end by 6 bases, with 10 bases between. Written as DNA, the CDR3 is TGCAGTGCCCCACCTAGGGATACGCAGTATTTT. Encoded protein: CSAPPRDTQYF.

This rearrangement joins TRBV28 to TRBJ1-5, with D uncertain. CDR3 size: 14 residues. Germline V gene data show CDR1 as MDHEN and CDR2 as SYDVKM. Trimming pared 1 base from V and 4 bases from J, leaving 8 bases between. The CDR3 reads CASSLSQLNQPQHF. The CDR3 bases are TGTGCCAGCAGTTTATCACAGCTGAATCAGCCCCAGCATTTT. The full variable domain, its missing parts supplied by reference TRBV28 and TRBJ1-5, is DVKVTQSSRYLVKRTGEKVFLECVQDMDHENMFWYRQDPGLGLRLIYFSYDVKMKEKGDIPEGYSVSREKKERFSLILESASTNQTSMYLCASSLSQLNQPQHFGDGTRLSIL.

V usage is TRBV19 and J usage is TRBJ2-7; D may match TRBD1 or TRBD2 (5 bases each). Deletions cut 4 bases from V and 3 bases from J, with 13 bases between. CDR1 is LNHDA and CDR2 is SQIVND in the germline V gene (reference sequence). The CDR3 has 14 amino acids. CDR3 DNA: TGTGCCAGTAGTAAAGGGGACCGACTCTACGAGCAGTACTTC. It codes for CASSKGDRLYEQYF.

In its sample, this clone was seen a few times. V gene TRBV28 combines with J gene TRBJ1-2; TRBD1 agrees at 8 bases. Germline-derived CDR1 and CDR2 are MDHEN and SYDVKM. The V and J ends lost 3 bases and 3 bases, in that order; junction bases with no gene match: 3. The CDR3 totals 14 residues. Written as DNA, the CDR3 is TGTGCCAGCAGTTTTCAGGGGGCTGACTATGGCTACACCTTC. This codes for CASSFQGADYGYTF.

In this sample, this clone turned up a few times. The V call is TRBV7-9, the J call TRBJ2-7; 8 bases agree with TRBD1. Per germline, CDR1 SEHNR and CDR2 FQNEAQ (reference sequence). V shed 1 base and J 2 bases; nucleotides not matched to a gene: 13. This CDR3 comprises 18 residues. The CDR3 protein is CASSLDGWGDRNPYEQYF. The CDR3 DNA reads TGTGCCAGCAGCTTAGATGGATGGGGGGACAGGAACCCCTACGAGCAGTACTTC.

This clone showed up just a few times. J is TRBJ2-1 and V is TRBV19; D remains unclear. The CDR3 totals 14 residues. Germline V CDR1 and CDR2: LNHDA, SQIVND (reference sequence). The V and J ends lost 3 bases and 4 bases respectively, with 10 bases between them. Here the CDR3 reads CASSIQLVYNEQFF. Here the CDR3 DNA reads TGTGCCAGTAGTATTCAATTAGTATACAATGAGCAGTTCTTC.

The chain employs TRBV7-9 and TRBJ1-5; 7 positions agree with TRBD1. The J segment lost 3 bases and the V segment lost 1 base, leaving 9 bases of the junction unmatched. CDR3 size: 17 residues. Per the germline V gene, CDR1 is SEHNR and CDR2 is FQNEAQ (reference sequence). CDR3 sequence (DNA): TGTGCCAGCAGCTTAGGGACAGGCCCCGGGCTCAATCAGCCCCAGCATTTT. Translating gives CASSLGTGPGLNQPQHF.

The sample holds a few counts of this clone. Other DNA sequences from this sample encode an identical CDR3 as well. This sequence joins TRBV18 and TRBJ2-1; D is ambiguous. This CDR3 spans 13 amino acids. V gave up 0 bases and J gave up 5 bases, with 5 bases separating them. From germline, CDR1 is KGHSH and CDR2 LQKENI. As DNA, the CDR3 is TGTGCCAGCTCACCACCTGGGGACAATGAGCAGTTCTTC. Translation gives CASSPPGDNEQFF.

This clone was recorded a few times. The V call is TRBV5-8, the J call TRBJ2-1, with 7 nucleotides matching TRBD1. V dropped 4 bases and J dropped 2; count of bases not matched to a gene: 15. CDR1 is SGHTS and CDR2 is YDEGEE in the germline V gene. The CDR3 has 18 amino acids. CDR3 sequence: CASSQRRPGTVAYNEQFF. In nucleotides, the CDR3 is TGTGCCAGCAGCCAACGAAGGCCCGGGACAGTCGCCTACAATGAGCAGTTCTTC.

Only a few counts were recorded for this clone. This chain links TRBV18 with TRBJ1-1; unclear D gene. Germline CDR1 KGHSH, CDR2 LQKENI. The V gene lost 6 bases and the J gene lost 1 base, with 6 bases spanning the gap. The CDR3 contains 12 residues. CDR3 nucleotides: TGTGCCAGCTCGGTGGGGAACACTGAAGCTTTCTTT. Amino acids: CASSVGNTEAFF.

In its sample, this clone was seen a few times. V and J are TRBV18 and TRBJ2-6, with D possibly matching TRBD1 (6 bases). Looked up from germline, CDR1 is KGHSH and CDR2 is LQKENI. The V end lost 6 bases, the J end lost 0 bases, and 9 bases lay between the germline ends. The CDR3 spans 15 residues. DNA for the CDR3: TGTGCCAGCTCGCAGGGGCACTCTGGGGCCAACGTCCTGACTTTC. As protein: CASSQGHSGANVLTF.

This rearrangement joins TRBV4-1 to TRBJ2-1; 14 nucleotides line up with TRBD2. Germline assignment: CDR1 MGHRA and CDR2 YSYEKL. V shed 3 bases, J shed 4 bases, and the junction held 2 bases outside the gene matches. The CDR3 spans 16 residues. The CDR3 loop reads CASSHGLAGGYNEQFF. The CDR3 region has the DNA TGCGCCAGCAGCCATGGACTAGCGGGGGGTTACAATGAGCAGTTCTTC.

This chain links TRBV4-3 with TRBJ2-1; 14 bases are shared with TRBD2. Germline assignment: CDR1 LGHNA and CDR2 YSLEER. V dropped 2 bases and J dropped 0; count of bases not matched to a gene: 6. The CDR3 is made up of 19 amino acids. The CDR3 here is CASSQHKGTSGSSYNEQFF. The CDR3 nucleotides are TGCGCCAGCAGCCAACATAAAGGGACTAGCGGGAGCTCCTACAATGAGCAGTTCTTC.

This clone was detected only a few times. Other DNA sequences from this sample encode an identical CDR3 as well. The gene calls are TRBV10-3 and TRBJ1-5, with TRBD1 matching over 7 bases. The CDR3 has 13 residues. V trimming: 6 bases; J trimming: 2 bases; junction bases outside the gene matches: 1. Germline V gives CDR1 ENHRY, CDR2 SYGVKD. CDR3 bases: TGTGCCATCAGCGGGACAGGCAATCAGCCCCAGCATTTT. Protein product: CAISGTGNQPQHF.

This chain connects TRBV10-3 to TRBJ2-3, with 7 bases that match TRBD2. In germline, CDR1 is ENHRY, CDR2 SYGVKD. J was trimmed by 4 bases and V by 6 bases; bases with no gene match: 10. The CDR3 sequence is 15 residues long. The CDR3 nucleotides read TGTGCCATCAGGGAAAAGCGGGATCAGGCAGATACGCAGTATTTT. Translating gives CAIREKRDQADTQYF.

The V gene is TRBV18, the J gene TRBJ2-7; D gene unclear. Trimming took off 3 bases at V and 6 bases at J, with 15 bases between the two ends. CDR3 length equals 14 residues. In germline, CDR1 is KGHSH, CDR2 LQKENI. The CDR3 loop is CASSPQSEPTEQYF. CDR3 nucleotides: TGTGCCAGCTCACCGCAGTCGGAGCCTACCGAGCAGTACTTC.

This chain links TRBV4-2 with TRBJ2-2, with 9 positions matching TRBD2. Losses at the gene ends were 3 bases for V and 4 bases for J; bases not matched to a gene: 6. In germline, CDR1 is LGHNA, CDR2 YNFKEQ. There are 16 residues in the CDR3. For the CDR3, the DNA is TGTGCCAGCAGCCAGAGCCCGACTAGCGGCACCGGGGAGCTGTTTTTT. As protein: CASSQSPTSGTGELFF.

V is TRBV19 and J is TRBJ2-3; TRBD2 matches 7 bases. The CDR3 consists of 14 residues. J gave up 6 bases and V 5 bases, and 8 bases lay outside the gene matches. Germline V CDR1 and CDR2: LNHDA, SQIVND (reference sequence). The CDR3 sequence is CASSPKAGWDTQYF. In DNA, the CDR3 is TGTGCCAGTAGTCCGAAAGCGGGATGGGATACGCAGTATTTT.